This T cell receptor beta chain was sequenced for a study of blood T cell repertoires in COVID-19. Whole-study context: The United States, Italy and Spain supplied acute and convalescent COVID-19 samples.

CDR1 MDHEN and CDR2 SYDVKM come from the germline V gene. Trimming took off 8 bases at V and 8 bases at J, with 22 bases between the two ends. This CDR3 has 15 amino acids. Original processing methods: How many nucleated cells were present was estimated from reference gene primer amplification. Data came from immunoSEQ multiplex PCR; TCRdb stores just in-frame clones and leaves some out. The V and J calls and clone size come from that table; D and trimming were worked out from the DNA. The table shows about 230,000 clones, with roughly 82% occurring only once. This clone was recorded once. V usage is TRBV28 and J usage is TRBJ2-1; weak D call: TRBD1 (5 bases). Sample: peripheral blood. This clonotype was obtained from a middle-aged man who had recovered from COVID-19. CDR3 in amino acids: CASSVDMRISDEQFF. The CDR3 bases are TGTGCCAGCTCGGTGGACATGCGGATCAGCGATGAGCAGTTCTTC.